One sample yielded the 12 T cell receptor beta chains listed below, sequenced in a study of identical twins. Using its own MiXCR run on the 5' RACE reads, TCRdb lists one record per CDR3 protein. This sample has more than 200,000 distinct CDR3 sequences, with around 10% found just once. The material sequenced was memory (CD45RO+) T cells sorted from blood. Receptors were obtained from a woman aged 18 to 35 in good health.

Only a few counts were recorded for this clonotype. This chain connects TRBV20-1 to TRBJ2-3, with D unclear. Germline CDR1 DFQATT, CDR2 SNEGSKA (reference sequence). V gave up 2 bases and J gave up 2 bases, with 17 bases separating them. The length of the CDR3 is 16 residues. CDR3 DNA sequence: TGCAGTGCTAGACGACCTCTCTCTTCCTCCACAGATACGCAGTATTTT. This codes for CSARRPLSSSTDTQYF.

This clonotype was counted between two and nine times. The V and J genes are TRBV20-1 and TRBJ1-1; D uncertain. Trimming stripped 4 bases from V and 5 bases from J, with 14 bases between. Germline V gene sequence: CDR1 DFQATT, CDR2 SNEGSKA (reference sequence). The CDR3 covers 13 residues. CDR3 nucleotide sequence: TGCAGTGCTACAGTCCGAGGGAATACTGAAGCTTTCTTT. Protein sequence: CSATVRGNTEAFF.

The chain has TRBV5-6 and TRBJ2-3; 11 nucleotides match TRBD2. The CDR3 sequence is 20 residues long. Germline CDR1 and CDR2: SGHDT and YYEEEE. The V and J ends lost 0 bases and 2 bases, in that order; junction bases with no gene match: 14. CDR3 bases: TGTGCCAGCAGCTTGGCCCTAAGACTAGCGGGATATGTTTCCACAGATACGCAGTATTTT. Translation gives CASSLALRLAGYVSTDTQYF.

In its sample, this clonotype was seen a few times. This chain connects TRBV10-3 to TRBJ2-5, with D perhaps given as TRBD1 or TRBD2 (5 bases each). Per the germline V gene, CDR1 is ENHRY and CDR2 is SYGVKD. V was cut by 5 bases and J by 5 bases, with 9 bases left in between. The CDR3 length is 12 residues. CDR3 amino acids: CAISREGETQYF. Here the CDR3 DNA reads TGTGCCATCAGTAGAGAGGGGGAGACCCAGTACTTC.

The CDR3 is CASSRPGGGEQFF. The CDR3 region has the DNA TGTGCCAGCAGCCGCCCAGGGGGAGGTGAGCAGTTCTTC. V usage is TRBV7-3 and J usage is TRBJ2-1; TRBD1 is a possible D gene (7 bases). Trimming pared 5 bases from V and 9 bases from J, leaving 14 bases between. From germline, CDR1 is SGHTA and CDR2 FQGTGA. The CDR3 has 13 amino acids.

There are many counts of this clonotype. The rearrangement uses TRBV20-1 and TRBJ1-2, with D unresolved. Trimming cost V 4 bases and J 2 bases, with 8 bases left between them. The CDR3 length is 12 residues. The germline V gene encodes CDR1 DFQATT and CDR2 SNEGSKA (reference sequence). CDR3 loop: CSAISANYGYTF. The CDR3, as DNA: TGCAGTGCTATCTCAGCCAACTATGGCTACACCTTC.

The rearrangement joins TRBV4-2 to TRBJ2-1, with TRBD2 identical over 7 bases. The CDR3 totals 17 residues. With 0 bases clipped from V and 1 base from J, the junction kept 6 bases outside the gene matches. From germline, CDR1 is LGHNA and CDR2 YNFKEQ. The CDR3 is CASSQEPAGSSYNEQFF. DNA for the CDR3: TGTGCCAGCAGCCAAGAACCAGCGGGGTCTTCCTACAATGAGCAGTTCTTC.

V and J are TRBV11-2 and TRBJ2-3; 8 bases map to TRBD2. The V segment lost 9 bases and the J segment 5 bases; nucleotides outside the gene matches: 22. The CDR3 covers 18 residues. Germline V gives CDR1 SGHAT, CDR2 FQNNGV. In nucleotides, the CDR3 is TGTGCCAGTTGCCCGCACAAGTCGGGGGGGAACCTTCAAGATACGCAGTATTTT. Amino acids: CASCPHKSGGNLQDTQYF. The full variable domain, its missing parts supplied by reference TRBV11-2 and TRBJ2-3, is EAGVAQSPRYKIIEKRQSVAFWCNPISGHATLYWYQQILGQGPKLLIQFQNNGVVDDSQLPKDRFSAERLKGVDSTLKIQPAKLEDSAVYLCASCPHKSGGNLQDTQYFGPGTRLTVL.

V gene TRBV3-1 combines with J gene TRBJ2-1; D call uncertain. V was pared by 2 bases and J by 0 bases, with 2 bases between. CDR3 length equals 13 residues. Germline-derived CDR1 and CDR2 are LGHDT and YNNKEL (reference sequence). The CDR3 DNA follows: TGTGCCAGCAGCCAAAGCTCCTACAATGAGCAGTTCTTC. It encodes CASSQSSYNEQFF.

This rearrangement joins TRBV7-9 to TRBJ1-1; D unresolved. The CDR3 spans 14 residues. Trimming removed 0 bases at V and 5 bases at J, with 10 bases between. Germline V gene lookup returns CDR1 SEHNR and CDR2 FQNEAQ (reference sequence). Here the CDR3 DNA reads TGTGCCAGCAGCTTAGCTGGCCCGGGGACTGAAGCTTTCTTT. Its translation is CASSLAGPGTEAFF.

This clonotype has just a few counts. This chain links TRBV7-2 with TRBJ2-7; D uncertain. The germline gives CDR1 SGHTA, CDR2 FQGNSA. Trimming stripped 5 bases from V and 4 bases from J, with 18 bases between. This CDR3 region has 15 residues. CDR3 DNA: TGTGCCAGCAGCCCGACCCGGCCCCCTTTTTACGAGCAGTACTTC. This sequence encodes CASSPTRPPFYEQYF.

This chain joins TRBV27 and TRBJ2-7; possibly TRBD1 for D (6 bases). The CDR3 spans 15 residues. V lost 3 bases to trimming and J lost 2 bases, with 14 bases between them. Germline CDR1 reads MNHEY; CDR2 reads SMNVEV (reference sequence). The CDR3 protein is CASSFGGSSAYEQYF. CDR3 sequence (DNA): TGTGCCAGCAGTTTTGGGGGCAGCTCAGCCTACGAGCAGTACTTC.